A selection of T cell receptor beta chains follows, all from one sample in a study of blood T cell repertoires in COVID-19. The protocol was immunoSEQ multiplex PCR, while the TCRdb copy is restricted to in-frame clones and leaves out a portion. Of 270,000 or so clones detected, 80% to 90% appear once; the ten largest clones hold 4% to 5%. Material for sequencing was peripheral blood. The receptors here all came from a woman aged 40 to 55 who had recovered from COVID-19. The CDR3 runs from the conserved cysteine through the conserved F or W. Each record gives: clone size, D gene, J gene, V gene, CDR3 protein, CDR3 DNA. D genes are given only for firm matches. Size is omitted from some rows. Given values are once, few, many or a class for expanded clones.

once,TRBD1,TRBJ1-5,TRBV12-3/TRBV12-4,CASSFTGDQPQHF,TGTGCCAGCAGTTTTACAGGGGATCAGCCCCAGCATTTT
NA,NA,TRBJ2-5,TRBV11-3,CASSLYGETQYF,TGTGCCAGCAGCTTATACGGGGAGACCCAGTACTTC
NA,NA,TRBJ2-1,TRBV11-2,CASSLSSWDNEQFF,TGTGCCAGCAGCTTATCTAGCTGGGACAATGAGCAGTTCTTC
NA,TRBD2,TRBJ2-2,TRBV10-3,CAISETSGANTGELFF,TGTGCCATCAGTGAGACCAGCGGGGCGAACACCGGGGAGCTGTTTTTT
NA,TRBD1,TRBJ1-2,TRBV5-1,CASSLAGGQGAYGYTF,TGCGCCAGCAGCTTGGCCGGGGGACAGGGGGCCTATGGCTACACCTTC
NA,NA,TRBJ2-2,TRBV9,CASSVRQGTGELFF,TGTGCCAGCAGCGTACGTCAGGGGACCGGGGAGCTGTTTTTT
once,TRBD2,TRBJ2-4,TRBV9,CASSVVDRTRNKTSGRVNIQYF,TGTGCCAGCAGCGTAGTGGACAGGACACGGAACAAGACTAGCGGGAGGGTAAACATTCAGTACTTC
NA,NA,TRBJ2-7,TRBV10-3,CAISDRQGLYEQYF,TGTGCCATCAGTGATCGCCAGGGCCTCTACGAGCAGTACTTC
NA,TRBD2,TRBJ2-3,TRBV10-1,CASSESRPGGTQYF,TGCGCCAGCAGTGAGTCGCGCCCGGGGGGTACGCAGTATTTT
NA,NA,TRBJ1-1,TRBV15,CATSRDRGGESFF,TGTGCCACCAGCAGAGACAGGGGTGGTGAGTCTTTCTTT
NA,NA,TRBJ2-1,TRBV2,CASSANLDSTLEQFF,TGTGCCAGCAGTGCGAACCTCGACTCAACTCTGGAGCAGTTCTTC
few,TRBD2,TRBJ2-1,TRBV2,CASTEYDSGGAWDEQFF,TGTGCCAGCACCGAATACGATAGCGGGGGGGCCTGGGATGAGCAGTTCTTC
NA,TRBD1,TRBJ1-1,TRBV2,CATQTGMNTEAFF,TGTGCCACGCAGACAGGGATGAACACTGAAGCTTTCTTT
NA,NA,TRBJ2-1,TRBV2,CASSVEQQTGNEQFF,TGTGCCAGCAGTGTAGAGCAACAAACGGGGAATGAGCAGTTCTTC
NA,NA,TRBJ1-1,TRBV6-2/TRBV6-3,CASSRMTATINTEAFF,TGTGCCAGCAGTCGGATGACAGCTACAATTAACACTGAAGCTTTCTTT
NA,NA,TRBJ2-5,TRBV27,CASSPPGETQYF,TGTGCCAGCAGTCCCCCGGGAGAGACCCAGTACTTC
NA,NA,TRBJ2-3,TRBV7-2,CASSLVPRGHTDTQYF,TGTGCCAGCAGCTTAGTTCCGCGGGGCCACACAGATACGCAGTATTTT